This T cell receptor (beta chain) was found in a study of technical replicates of blood from a few donors. Profiled with immunoSEQ multiplex PCR; TCRdb holds only in-frame clones, not every one. The sample records about 12,000 clones, approximately 96% being singletons. The sample comprised PBMCs. This receptor was identified in a human donor in good health.

The CDR3 reads CASSPTSGIGDTQYF. The CDR3 DNA sequence: TGCGCCAGCAGCCCGACTAGCGGGATTGGAGATACGCAGTATTTT. This chain connects TRBV5-1 to TRBJ2-3, with 11 bases fitting TRBD2. CDR3 length: 15 residues. V lost 4 bases, J lost 5 bases, and 6 bases stayed unmatched. From germline, CDR1 is SGHRS and CDR2 YFSETQ.